The 27 T cell receptor beta chains listed next were all sequenced from one sample in a study of blood T cell repertoires in COVID-19. The data were produced by immunoSEQ multiplex PCR, yet TCRdb's version contains in-frame clones alone and is incomplete. Of hundreds of thousands of clones listed, approximately 87% are singletons. Sequencing was carried out using peripheral blood. The source of these receptors is a man aged 60 to 69 who had recovered from COVID-19.

This clone is a singleton in its sample. V and J are TRBV5-1 and TRBJ1-4; a possible D gene is TRBD1 (6 bases). The germline CDR1 and CDR2 sequences are SGHRS and YFSETQ. The CDR3 consists of 16 residues. V shed 3 bases and J shed 7 bases, with 19 bases lying between them. CDR3 DNA: TGCGCCAGCAGCTCCAGCCCACAGGGAGTGGGTGAAAAACTGTTTTTT. As protein: CASSSSPQGVGEKLFF.

V gene TRBV19 combines with J gene TRBJ2-3, with D tentatively TRBD2 (5 bases). The CDR3 is made up of 13 amino acids. The germline gives CDR1 LNHDA, CDR2 SQIVND (reference sequence). Trimming left V 6 bases short and J 5 bases short, with 12 bases between. The CDR3 here is CASRPIGVDTQYF. CDR3 nucleotide sequence: TGTGCCAGTAGGCCAATCGGGGTAGATACGCAGTATTTT.

The table lists this clone with a few counts. V and J are TRBV11-2 and TRBJ2-7; D gene uncertain. The V gene's germline CDR1 is SGHAT and CDR2 FQNNGV. Trimming stripped 0 bases from V and 9 bases from J, with 12 bases between. The CDR3 has 13 residues. The CDR3 region has the DNA TGTGCCAGCAGCTTAGAGATCTCGGTTGGGCAGTACTTC. This gives the protein CASSLEISVGQYF.

Only one count was recorded for this clone. The gene calls are TRBV18 and TRBJ1-1; TRBD1 matches 7 bases. This CDR3 is 13 amino acids long. V dropped 7 bases and J dropped 1; count of bases not matched to a gene: 3. In germline, CDR1 is KGHSH, CDR2 LQKENI. The CDR3 DNA sequence: TGTGCCAGCTTGGGACAGTCGAACACTGAAGCTTTCTTT. It translates to CASLGQSNTEAFF.

The genes are TRBV2 and TRBJ1-2; 7 positions match TRBD1. Looked up from germline, CDR1 is SNHLY and CDR2 is FYNNEI. CDR3 length: 16 amino acids. V shed 1 base and J 5 bases; nucleotides not matched to a gene: 10. This CDR3 is CASSEGQGDFIYGYTF. In DNA form, the CDR3 reads TGTGCCAGCAGTGAAGGACAGGGAGATTTTATTTATGGCTACACCTTC. The variable domain in full, with the rest retrieved from reference TRBV2 and TRBJ1-2, is EPEVTQTPSHQVTQMGQEVILRCVPISNHLYFYWYRQILGQKVEFLVSFYNNEISEKSEIFDDQFSVERPDGSNFTLKIRSTKLEDSAMYFCASSEGQGDFIYGYTFGSGTRLTVV.

The V gene is TRBV6-6, the J gene TRBJ1-2; D not resolved. V was trimmed by 0 bases and J by 4 bases, leaving 9 bases between them. Germline CDR1 reads MNHNY; CDR2 reads SVGAGI (reference sequence). This CDR3 has 14 residues. The CDR3 protein is CASSYSIQSYGYTF. DNA of the CDR3: TGTGCCAGCAGTTACTCGATACAGAGCTATGGCTACACCTTC.

The V gene is TRBV3-1 (or the pseudogene TRBV3-2), the J gene TRBJ1-4, with 9 bases fitting TRBD1. Trimming took 5 bases from V and 8 from J; bases not matched to a gene: 6. The CDR3 totals 14 residues. CDR1 is LGHDT, CDR2 YNNKEL, per germline (reference sequence). In nucleotides, the CDR3 is TGTGCCAGCAGCGTTGACAGGGGGACCGAAAAACTGTTTTTT. Residues: CASSVDRGTEKLFF.

The CDR3 region has the DNA TGTGCCAGCACCTTCGGGGAGAACTATGGCTACACCTTC. Protein: CASTFGENYGYTF. The genes are TRBV6-5 and TRBJ1-2; the D is unclear. Germline values: CDR1 MNHEY, CDR2 SVGAGI. The CDR3 is 13 residues long. With 7 bases removed from V and 2 bases from J, the gap between germline ends came to 11 bases.

The chain has TRBV4-2 and TRBJ1-1; D possibly corresponds to TRBD1 (5 bases). V was pared by 4 bases and J by 6 bases, with 18 bases between. The CDR3 has 15 amino acids. Germline CDR1 and CDR2: LGHNA and YNFKEQ. The CDR3 sequence: CASSPKGSKRAEAFF. The CDR3 DNA is TGTGCCAGCAGCCCAAAGGGGTCGAAGAGAGCTGAAGCTTTCTTT.

This clone was counted only a few times. The chain couples TRBV7-6 to TRBJ2-7, with 12 bases aligning to TRBD2. Unmatched junction bases numbered 11, after V lost 4 bases and J lost 7 bases. Germline V lookup: CDR1 SGHVS, CDR2 FNYEAQ. This CDR3 has 16 residues. The CDR3 loop is CASSSTQLAGGREQYF. In DNA, the CDR3 is TGTGCCAGCAGCTCCACCCAACTAGCGGGAGGCCGGGAGCAGTACTTC.

This clone was seen just once. The chain joins TRBV3-1 (or the pseudogene TRBV3-2) to TRBJ1-4; TRBD1 is a possible D gene (6 bases). Germline V gene data show CDR1 as LGHDT and CDR2 as YNNKEL (reference sequence). Trimming removed 6 bases from V and 7 bases from J, with 12 bases in between. This CDR3 is built from 13 residues. The CDR3 is CASSLQGGEKLFF. In DNA, the CDR3 is TGTGCCAGCAGTCTACAGGGTGGTGAAAAACTGTTTTTT.

This chain uses TRBV7-6 with TRBJ2-5, with D maybe TRBD1 (6 bases). This CDR3 comprises 15 residues. Trimming pared 2 bases from V and 3 bases from J, leaving 13 bases between. Looked up from germline, CDR1 is SGHVS and CDR2 is FNYEAQ. The CDR3: CASSLSGNREETQYF. The CDR3 DNA follows: TGTGCCAGCAGCTTAAGCGGCAACAGGGAAGAGACCCAGTACTTC.

The CDR3 region is CASSLAGGTSNNQPQHF. The CDR3 DNA sequence: TGTGCCAGCAGCTTAGCGGGGGGTACATCCAACAATCAGCCCCAGCATTTT. The chain carries TRBV7-8 and TRBJ1-5; a weak D match, TRBD1 (5 bases). This CDR3 spans 17 amino acids. The germline CDR1 and CDR2 sequences are SGHVS and FQNEAQ. Deletions cut 0 bases from V and 3 bases from J, with 15 bases between.

The chain couples TRBV9 to TRBJ2-2; D ambiguous. Looked up from germline, CDR1 is SGDLS and CDR2 is YYNGEE. The CDR3 sequence is 14 residues long. V was shortened by 3 bases and J by 1 base, with 7 bases between the two germline ends. The CDR3 here is CASSGRQNTGELFF. The CDR3 region has the DNA TGTGCCAGCAGCGGCCGACAGAACACCGGGGAGCTGTTTTTT.

The rearrangement joins TRBV5-1 to TRBJ1-1; perhaps TRBD1 as D (5 bases). Germline V gene sequence: CDR1 SGHRS, CDR2 YFSETQ. There are 14 residues in the CDR3. V gave up 0 bases and J gave up 11 bases, with 17 bases separating them. In nucleotides, the CDR3 is TGCGCCAGCAGCTTGGCCCCGGGGGTGGTGGATGCTTTCTTT. It encodes CASSLAPGVVDAFF.

The chain is built from TRBV9 and TRBJ2-2, with 7 bases matching TRBD2. Losses at the gene ends were 3 bases for V and 5 bases for J; bases not matched to a gene: 7. Germline V gene sequence: CDR1 SGDLS, CDR2 YYNGEE. The CDR3 runs to 15 residues. This CDR3 is CASSGAGGWTGELFF. Here the CDR3 DNA reads TGTGCCAGCAGCGGGGCCGGGGGGTGGACCGGGGAGCTGTTTTTT. The variable domain in full, completed from reference TRBV9 and TRBJ2-2, reads DSGVTQTPKHLITATGQRVTLRCSPRSGDLSVYWYQQSLDQGLQFLIQYYNGEERAKGNILERFSAQQFPDLHSELNLSSLELGDSALYFCASSGAGGWTGELFFGEGSRLTVL.

The chain recombines TRBV2 with TRBJ1-6; D is unresolved. The CDR3 length is 16 residues. V was cut by 6 bases and J by 0 bases, with 12 bases left in between. Germline loops: CDR1 SNHLY, CDR2 FYNNEI. CDR3 bases: TGTGCCAGCAGGGCACAGCGGAGCTCCTATAATTCACCCCTCCACTTT. Translating it yields CASRAQRSSYNSPLHF.

V and J are TRBV2 and TRBJ2-3; 10 bases agree with TRBD2. The trim removed 6 bases at V and 1 base at J, leaving 1 base unmatched. Per the germline V gene, CDR1 is SNHLY and CDR2 is FYNNEI. The CDR3 spans 14 residues. CDR3 region: CASSLAGGTDTQYF. DNA of the CDR3: TGTGCCAGCAGCCTAGCGGGAGGCACAGATACGCAGTATTTT.

The chain has TRBV25-1 and TRBJ2-7; 7 bases are shared with TRBD2. Germline values: CDR1 MGHDK, CDR2 SYGVNS. The CDR3 covers 13 residues. The V and J ends lost 3 bases and 2 bases, in that order; junction bases with no gene match: 1. The CDR3 is CASSEGGAYEQYF. The CDR3 nucleotides read TGTGCCAGCAGTGAGGGGGGGGCCTACGAGCAGTACTTC.

CDR3 residues: CASSPRGWGDTQYF. As DNA, the CDR3 is TGTGCCAGCAGCCCCCGAGGGTGGGGAGATACGCAGTATTTT. J is TRBJ2-3 and V is TRBV13, with a weak D call TRBD2 (5 bases). V lost 5 bases and J 5 bases, leaving 14 bases between the germline ends. This CDR3 region has 14 residues. CDR1 and CDR2 (germline): PRHDT, FYEKMQ (reference sequence).

The chain is built from TRBV27 and TRBJ2-7; TRBD1 matches 7 bases. V shed 3 bases, J shed 4 bases, and the junction held 12 bases outside the gene matches. The CDR3 has 16 residues. CDR1 and CDR2 (germline): MNHEY, SMNVEV (reference sequence). The CDR3 protein is CASSFSAPGGNYEQYF. In nucleotides, the CDR3 is TGTGCCAGCAGTTTTAGCGCGCCAGGGGGTAATTACGAGCAGTACTTC.

This chain joins TRBV9 and TRBJ2-2; 9 bases are shared with TRBD1. The junction had 5 bases not matched to a gene; V was cut back by 7 bases and J by 4 bases. CDR1 and CDR2 from the germline V gene are SGDLS and YYNGEE. This CDR3 has 14 residues. The CDR3 is CASQQGASTGELFF. The CDR3 region has the DNA TGTGCCAGCCAACAGGGGGCGAGCACCGGGGAGCTGTTTTTT.

This sequence joins TRBV4-3 and TRBJ1-2, with TRBD1 matching 7 bases. The CDR3 contains 13 residues. Looked up from germline, CDR1 is LGHNA and CDR2 is YSLEER. V shed 1 base, J shed 10 bases, and the junction held 6 bases outside the gene matches. This CDR3 is CASSQVEGTDYTF. The CDR3 DNA reads as TGCGCCAGCAGCCAAGTAGAAGGGACAGACTACACCTTC.

This sequence joins TRBV3-1 (or the pseudogene TRBV3-2) and TRBJ1-2, with 9 bases fitting TRBD1. The CDR3 contains 14 residues. Losses at the gene ends were 3 bases for V and 4 bases for J; bases not matched to a gene: 3. Germline lookup yields CDR1 LGHDT and CDR2 YNNKEL (reference sequence). In DNA, the CDR3 is TGTGCCAGCAGCCAGGCGACAGGGGGCTATGGCTACACCTTC. Protein: CASSQATGGYGYTF.

This clone was seen just once. The chain couples TRBV6-5 to TRBJ1-4; perhaps TRBD1 as D (5 bases). This CDR3 is built from 14 residues. The V gene lost 10 bases and the J gene lost 4 bases, with 16 bases spanning the gap. The germline V gene has CDR1 MNHEY and CDR2 SVGAGI. The CDR3 reads CATRDGGNNEKLFF. CDR3 coding DNA: TGTGCCACTCGGGATGGGGGGAATAATGAAAAACTGTTTTTT.

CDR3 amino acids: CASQETSGSRDTQYF. The CDR3 DNA is TGTGCCAGCCAAGAGACTAGCGGGAGCCGGGATACGCAGTATTTT. The chain carries TRBV27 and TRBJ2-3; TRBD2 agrees at 12 bases. Germline V lookup: CDR1 MNHEY, CDR2 SMNVEV (reference sequence). The CDR3 extends over 15 amino acids. The ends lost 8 bases at V and 6 bases at J; junction bases unmatched: 9.

The rearrangement links TRBV9 to TRBJ1-2; D may be TRBD1 (5 bases). The V gene lost 0 bases and the J gene lost 4 bases, with 16 bases spanning the gap. CDR1 is SGDLS, CDR2 YYNGEE, per germline. The CDR3 runs to 16 residues. The CDR3 DNA follows: TGTGCCAGCAGCGTAGGCGGGGACCTAAACTCCTATGGCTACACCTTC. Its translation: CASSVGGDLNSYGYTF.